Listed below are T cell receptor beta chains from one sample, sequenced in a study of cytomegalovirus exposure and HLA in healthy donors. TCRdb's table, derived via immunoSEQ multiplex PCR, lists solely in-frame clones and lacks some. The sample totals approximately 110,000 clones. The sequenced sample consisted of PBMCs. These receptor sequences come from a man in his thirties or forties in good health and CMV-seronegative. The CDR3 runs from the conserved cysteine through the conserved F or W. Each record gives: D gene, V gene, J gene, CDR3 protein, CDR3 DNA. A D gene is named only where the DNA matches it firmly.

d_gene: .
v_gene: TRBV6-1
j_gene: TRBJ1-1
CDR3aa: CASSERGNTEAFF
CDR3nt: TGTGCCAGCAGTGAAAGGGGTAACACTGAAGCTTTCTTT

d_gene: .
v_gene: TRBV30
j_gene: TRBJ1-3
CDR3aa: CALLGGHRSGNTIYF
CDR3nt: TGTGCCTTACTCGGTGGACACCGCTCTGGAAACACCATATATTTT

d_gene: TRBD1
v_gene: TRBV7-8
j_gene: TRBJ1-1
CDR3aa: CASSPLDREGTEAFF
CDR3nt: TGTGCCAGCAGCCCATTGGACAGGGAAGGGACTGAAGCTTTCTTT

d_gene: TRBD1
v_gene: TRBV6-5
j_gene: TRBJ1-1
CDR3aa: CASSYDTGVTEAFF
CDR3nt: TGTGCCAGCAGTTACGACACAGGGGTCACTGAAGCTTTCTTT

d_gene: .
v_gene: TRBV5-5
j_gene: TRBJ1-4
CDR3aa: CASSQWGPARTNEKLFF
CDR3nt: TGTGCCAGCAGCCAATGGGGGCCGGCAAGGACTAATGAAAAACTGTTTTTT

d_gene: .
v_gene: TRBV5-1
j_gene: TRBJ2-7
CDR3aa: CASSRWELGSEPEQYF
CDR3nt: TGCGCCAGCAGCCGATGGGAGTTGGGGTCAGAACCCGAGCAGTACTTC

d_gene: TRBD1
v_gene: TRBV15
j_gene: TRBJ1-5
CDR3aa: CATSRGAGQNSNQPQHF
CDR3nt: TGTGCCACCAGCAGAGGGGCGGGACAGAATAGCAATCAGCCCCAGCATTTT

d_gene: .
v_gene: TRBV5-8
j_gene: TRBJ1-2
CDR3aa: CASSLVRGGGYTF
CDR3nt: TGTGCCAGCAGCTTGGTCAGGGGTGGCGGCTACACCTTC

d_gene: .
v_gene: TRBV7-9
j_gene: TRBJ1-3
CDR3aa: CASSHLGGPPNSGNTIYF
CDR3nt: TGTGCCAGCAGCCACCTGGGGGGTCCGCCGAATAGTGGAAACACCATATATTTT

d_gene: .
v_gene: TRBV29-1
j_gene: TRBJ2-5
CDR3aa: CSVGTTGTQETQYF
CDR3nt: TGCAGCGTTGGGACTACAGGTACCCAAGAGACCCAGTACTTC

d_gene: .
v_gene: TRBV14
j_gene: TRBJ2-6
CDR3aa: CASSQLDLDSFGSGANVLTF
CDR3nt: TGTGCCAGCAGCCAACTAGATCTAGACAGTTTTGGCTCTGGGGCCAACGTCCTGACTTTC

d_gene: TRBD2
v_gene: TRBV2
j_gene: TRBJ2-7
CDR3aa: CASSLAGNEQYF
CDR3nt: TGTGCCAGCAGCCTAGCGGGAAACGAGCAGTACTTC

d_gene: .
v_gene: TRBV7-9
j_gene: TRBJ2-7
CDR3aa: CASSPTGLTSYEQYF
CDR3nt: TGTGCCAGCAGCCCCACTGGGCTCACCTCCTACGAGCAGTACTTC

d_gene: .
v_gene: TRBV6-6
j_gene: TRBJ2-7
CDR3aa: CASRGTGRRDSEQYF
CDR3nt: TGTGCCAGCAGGGGAACAGGGCGTAGAGATTCCGAGCAGTACTTC

d_gene: .
v_gene: TRBV28
j_gene: TRBJ2-7
CDR3aa: CASSLPSGSYEQYF
CDR3nt: TGTGCCAGCAGTTTACCAAGCGGATCCTACGAGCAGTACTTC

d_gene: .
v_gene: TRBV19
j_gene: TRBJ2-7
CDR3aa: CASSPRRAEEEQYF
CDR3nt: TGTGCCAGTAGTCCACGGCGGGCCGAGGAAGAGCAGTACTTC